This T cell receptor beta chain was observed in a study of CD8 T cells in Susac syndrome. Across the whole study: When their blood was taken, the Susac syndrome patients had either not yet had any therapy, were taking corticosteroids, or were taking intravenous immunoglobulin alone. Study findings and constraints: The Susac syndrome CD4+ T cell repertoires displayed no clonal expansion.

Random hexamers served to reverse transcribe about 0.45 to 1 ug RNA. It was immunoSEQ multiplex PCR that amplified TCR beta CDR3 across 54 Vbeta and 13 Jbeta. TCRdb re-derived calls from the immunoSEQ multiplex PCR reads in MiXCR, one entry per CDR3 protein. Here the sample spans under 200,000 distinct CDR3 sequences, 90% to 96% being singletons. A word on this clonotype: Antigen specificity is unknown.

The germline V gene has CDR1 SGHTA and CDR2 FQGNSA. The CDR3 contains 13 residues. V dropped 5 bases and J dropped 11 bases, with 16 bases sitting between them. The sequencing input was CD4+ T cells from PBMCs. The V call is TRBV7-2, the J call TRBJ1-5, with a possible D match to TRBD1 (5 bases). The source is a human donor with Susac syndrome. The CDR3 is CASSQRGQRSQHF. The CDR3 DNA sequence: TGTGCCAGCAGCCAGAGGGGCCAGCGGTCCCAGCATTTT.